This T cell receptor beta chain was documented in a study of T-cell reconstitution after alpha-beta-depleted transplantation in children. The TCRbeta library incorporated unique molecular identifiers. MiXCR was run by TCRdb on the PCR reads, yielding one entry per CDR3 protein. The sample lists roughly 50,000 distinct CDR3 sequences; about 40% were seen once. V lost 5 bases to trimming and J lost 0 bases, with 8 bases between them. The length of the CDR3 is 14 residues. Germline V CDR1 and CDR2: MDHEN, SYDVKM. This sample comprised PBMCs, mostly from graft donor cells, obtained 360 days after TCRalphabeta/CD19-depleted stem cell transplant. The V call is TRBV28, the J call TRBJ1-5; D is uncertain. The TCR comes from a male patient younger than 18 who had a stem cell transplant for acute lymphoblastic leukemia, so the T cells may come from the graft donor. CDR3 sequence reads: CASSARISNQPQHF. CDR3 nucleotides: TGTGCCAGCAGTGCCCGAATTAGCAATCAGCCCCAGCATTTT.